Described below is a single T cell receptor beta chain sequence and its context. This entry comes from a study of blood T cell repertoires in COVID-19. Turning to the study itself: The origin of the acute and convalescent COVID-19 samples was the United States, Italy and Spain. The cDNA or gDNA used as material had been derived from T cells, B-cell-depleted T cells, or PBMCs.

V was pared by 1 base and J by 8 bases, with 14 bases between. This CDR3 contains 15 residues. CDR1 is LGHNA, CDR2 YNFKEQ, per germline. Original analysis: The authors estimated nucleated cell counts from reference gene primer amplification. Using immunoSEQ multiplex PCR, the repertoire was profiled, and TCRdb retains in-frame clones only, with some absent. The V and J calls and clone size were taken over from that table, and D and trimming were inferred from the DNA. This table has a few hundred thousand clones, 80% to 85% appearing once. Input material: PBMCs or T cells enriched from blood (not recorded which). The origin of this receptor is a woman between 40 and 50 years old who had recovered from COVID-19. This sequence joins TRBV4-2 and TRBJ1-4, with D uncertain. The CDR3 loop is CASSQASRDGEKLFF. CDR3 in DNA: TGTGCCAGCAGCCAAGCTAGTCGGGATGGGGAAAAACTGTTTTTT.